This entry describes one T cell receptor (beta chain). This sample is drawn from a study of T-cell reconstitution after alpha-beta-depleted transplantation in children. Unique molecular identifiers were incorporated during preparation of the TCRbeta library. One entry per CDR3 protein, called by TCRdb with MiXCR from the PCR reads. The data hold about 500,000 distinct CDR3 sequences, with approximately 30% observed a single time. Germline CDR1 reads DFQATT; CDR2 reads SNEGSKA (reference sequence). The length of the CDR3 is 14 residues. V lost 4 bases, J lost 4 bases, and 7 bases stayed unmatched. The receptor comes from a human donor who donated a stem cell graft to a child with aplastic anemia. The V call is TRBV20-1, the J call TRBJ1-1; 9 nucleotides agree with TRBD1. The starting material was PBMCs from the stem cell graft donor, obtained from the stem cell graft. CDR3 in DNA: TGCAGTGCTACCCGACAGGGGGGGTCCACTGAAGCTTTCTTT. Protein: CSATRQGGSTEAFF.